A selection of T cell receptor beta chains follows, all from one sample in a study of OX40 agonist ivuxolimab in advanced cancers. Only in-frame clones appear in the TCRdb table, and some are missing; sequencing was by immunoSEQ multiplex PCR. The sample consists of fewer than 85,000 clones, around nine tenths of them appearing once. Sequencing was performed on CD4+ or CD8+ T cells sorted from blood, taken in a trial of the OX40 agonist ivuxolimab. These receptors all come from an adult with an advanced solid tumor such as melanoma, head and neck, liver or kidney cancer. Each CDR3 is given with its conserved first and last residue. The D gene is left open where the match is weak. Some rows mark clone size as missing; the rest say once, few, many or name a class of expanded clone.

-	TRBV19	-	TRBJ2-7	CASRPSGRSSEQYF	TGTGCCAGTAGGCCCTCGGGCCGATCAAGCGAGCAGTACTTC
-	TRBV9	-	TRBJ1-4	CASSPTQGNEKLFF	TGTGCCAGCAGCCCAACCCAGGGGAATGAAAAACTGTTTTTT
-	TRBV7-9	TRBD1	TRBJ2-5	CASSWTGAQETQYF	TGTGCCAGCAGCTGGACAGGGGCCCAAGAGACCCAGTACTTC
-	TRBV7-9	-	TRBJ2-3	CASSRGSTDTQYF	TGTGCCAGCAGCAGAGGGAGCACAGATACGCAGTATTTT
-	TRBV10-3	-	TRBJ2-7	CAISEYGGTYEQYF	TGTGCCATCAGTGAGTACGGCGGGACCTACGAGCAGTACTTC
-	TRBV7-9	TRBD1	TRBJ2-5	CASGPGTVQETQYF	TGTGCCAGCGGTCCGGGGACAGTTCAAGAGACCCAGTACTTC
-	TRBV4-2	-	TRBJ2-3	CASSGSTDTQYF	TGTGCCAGCAGCGGGTCTACAGATACGCAGTATTTT
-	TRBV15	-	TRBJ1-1	CATSRDYTATLEAFF	TGTGCCACCAGCAGAGATTATACGGCCACCTTAGAAGCTTTCTTT
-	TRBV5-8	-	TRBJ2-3	CASRPKGDTQYF	TGTGCCAGCCGGCCCAAGGGAGATACGCAGTATTTT
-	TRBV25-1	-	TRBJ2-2	CASSDPRQGGTGELFF	TGTGCCAGCAGTGATCCGCGGCAGGGGGGCACCGGGGAGCTGTTTTTT
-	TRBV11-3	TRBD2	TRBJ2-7	CASSKGEGPGVQYF	TGTGCCAGCAGCAAAGGGGAGGGGCCCGGGGTGCAGTACTTC
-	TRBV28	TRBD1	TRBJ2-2	CASSPRQGLAELFF	TGTGCCAGCAGTCCCCGACAGGGTCTGGCGGAGCTGTTTTTT
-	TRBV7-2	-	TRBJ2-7	CASSLVAGQEQYF	TGTGCCAGCAGCTTAGTAGCAGGGCAGGAGCAGTACTTC
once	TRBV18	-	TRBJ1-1	CASSPEGGSGTEAFF	TGTGCCAGCTCACCGGAGGGGGGAAGTGGGACTGAAGCTTTCTTT
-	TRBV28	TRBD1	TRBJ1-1	CASSPRTGRNTEAFF	TGTGCCAGCAGTCCGCGGACAGGGCGGAACACTGAAGCTTTCTTT
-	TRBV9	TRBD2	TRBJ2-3	CASSPSGGGVDTQYF	TGTGCCAGCAGCCCTTCCGGCGGGGGGGTAGATACGCAGTATTTT
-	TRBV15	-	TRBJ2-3	CATSSAGHPTDTQYF	TGTGCCACCAGCAGCGCGGGGCACCCCACAGATACGCAGTATTTT
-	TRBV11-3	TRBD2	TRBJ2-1	CASSLGGGDYNEQFF	TGTGCCAGCAGCTTAGGCGGGGGGGACTACAATGAGCAGTTCTTC
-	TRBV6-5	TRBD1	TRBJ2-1	CASKITGTGIQFF	TGTGCCAGCAAAATAACCGGGACAGGTATCCAGTTCTTC
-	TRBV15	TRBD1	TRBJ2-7	CATSRDPGQTYEQYF	TGTGCCACCAGCAGAGATCCGGGACAGACCTACGAGCAGTACTTC
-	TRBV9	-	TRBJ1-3	CASSKFGDRDRGNTIYF	TGTGCCAGCAGCAAGTTTGGGGACCGGGACCGGGGAAACACCATATATTTT
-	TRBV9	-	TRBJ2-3	CASSVGGDTQYF	TGTGCCAGCAGCGTAGGGGGAGATACGCAGTATTTT
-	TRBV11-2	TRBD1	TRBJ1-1	CASSLRQGLIEAFF	TGTGCCAGCAGCCTCAGACAGGGACTCATTGAAGCTTTCTTT
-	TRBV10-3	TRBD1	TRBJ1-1	CAITSGTGDTEAFF	TGTGCCATCACCTCCGGGACAGGGGACACTGAAGCTTTCTTT
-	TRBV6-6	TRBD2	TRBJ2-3	CASSSLAGGTDTQYF	TGTGCCAGCAGTTCTCTAGCGGGAGGTACAGATACGCAGTATTTT
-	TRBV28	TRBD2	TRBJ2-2	CASSPTSGKLGELFF	TGTGCCAGCAGTCCGACTAGCGGGAAGCTTGGGGAGCTGTTTTTT
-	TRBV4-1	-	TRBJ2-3	CASSQDLVRGTDTQYF	TGCGCCAGCAGCCAAGATTTAGTAAGGGGCACAGATACGCAGTATTTT
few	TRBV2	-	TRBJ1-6	CASSYRTGSPLHF	TGTGCCAGCAGCTACAGGACGGGATCACCCCTCCACTTT
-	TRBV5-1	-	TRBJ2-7	CASSLDVAATNTEQYF	TGCGCCAGCAGCTTGGATGTCGCCGCTACAAATACAGAGCAGTACTTC
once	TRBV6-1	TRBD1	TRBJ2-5	CASSEGRDRAQAQYF	TGTGCCAGCAGTGAGGGAAGGGACAGGGCACAGGCCCAGTACTTC
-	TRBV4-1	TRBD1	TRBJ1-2	CASSHPSQGNGYTF	TGCGCCAGCAGCCATCCCTCACAGGGGAATGGCTACACCTTC
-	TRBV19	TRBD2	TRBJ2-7	CDSSTGLAGAYEQYF	TGTGACAGTAGTACGGGACTAGCGGGGGCCTACGAGCAGTACTTC
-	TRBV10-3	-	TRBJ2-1	CAISDFTADEQFF	TGTGCCATCAGTGACTTCACGGCCGATGAGCAGTTCTTC
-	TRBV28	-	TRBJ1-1	CASSLGPRLNTEAFF	TGTGCCAGCAGTTTAGGCCCACGACTGAACACTGAAGCTTTCTTT
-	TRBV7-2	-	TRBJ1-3	CASSLEWSGNTIYF	TGTGCCAGCAGCTTAGAGTGGAGTGGAAACACCATATATTTT
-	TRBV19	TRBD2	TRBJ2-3	CASMRIAGDIADTQYF	TGTGCCAGTATGAGGATAGCGGGGGATATCGCAGATACGCAGTATTTT
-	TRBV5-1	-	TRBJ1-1	CASSSRVGGLDTEAFF	TGCGCCAGCAGCTCCAGGGTGGGGGGGCTAGACACTGAAGCTTTCTTT
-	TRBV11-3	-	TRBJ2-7	CASSLLGSSYEQYF	TGTGCCAGCAGCTTATTAGGTAGCAGCTACGAGCAGTACTTC
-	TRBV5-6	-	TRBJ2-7	CASSRYYEQYF	TGTGCCAGCAGCCGTTACTACGAGCAGTACTTC
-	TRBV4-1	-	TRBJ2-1	CASSPIGGAGPNEQFF	TGCGCCAGCAGCCCGATCGGAGGGGCCGGACCAAATGAGCAGTTCTTC
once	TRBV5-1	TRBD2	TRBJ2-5	CASSPREAGGAGETQYF	TGCGCCAGCAGCCCCCGAGAAGCGGGGGGAGCAGGAGAGACCCAGTACTTC
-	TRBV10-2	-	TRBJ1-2	CASRESTRGNYGYTF	TGCGCCAGCAGAGAATCGACAAGGGGTAACTATGGCTACACCTTC
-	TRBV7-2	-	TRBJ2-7	CASSFAPAYEQYF	TGTGCCAGCAGCTTCGCTCCCGCCTACGAGCAGTACTTC
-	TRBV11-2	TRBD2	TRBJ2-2	CASNRLAGDTGELFF	TGTGCCAGCAATAGACTAGCGGGGGACACCGGGGAGCTGTTTTTT
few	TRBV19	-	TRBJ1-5	CASTKSGDLSNQPQHF	TGTGCCAGTACTAAATCCGGGGACCTTAGCAATCAGCCCCAGCATTTT
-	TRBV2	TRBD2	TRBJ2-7	CASNILAGGYEQYF	TGTGCCAGCAATATACTAGCGGGAGGGTACGAGCAGTACTTC
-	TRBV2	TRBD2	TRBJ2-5	CASSVRTSRETQYF	TGTGCCAGCAGTGTTCGGACTAGTAGGGAGACCCAGTACTTC
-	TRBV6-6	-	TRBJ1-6	CASSYSLGSPLHF	TGTGCCAGCAGTTACTCACTAGGTTCACCCCTCCACTTT
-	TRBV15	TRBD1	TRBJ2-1	CATRHLGQDYNEQFF	TGTGCCACCAGGCATTTGGGACAGGATTACAATGAGCAGTTCTTC
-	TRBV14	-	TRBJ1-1	CASSYQAGGTEAFF	TGTGCCAGCAGTTACCAGGCGGGGGGCACTGAAGCTTTCTTT
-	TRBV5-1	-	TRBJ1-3	CASSPEGGNTIYF	TGCGCCAGCAGCCCCGAAGGGGGAAACACCATATATTTT
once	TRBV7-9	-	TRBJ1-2	CASSLVATYGYTF	TGTGCCAGCAGCTTAGTTGCCACCTATGGCTACACCTTC
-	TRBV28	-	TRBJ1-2	CASRKGGSVEGYTF	TGTGCCAGCAGAAAGGGAGGGAGCGTCGAAGGCTACACCTTC
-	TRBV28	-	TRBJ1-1	CASSPPENLEAFF	TGTGCCAGCAGTCCCCCCGAGAACCTTGAAGCTTTCTTT
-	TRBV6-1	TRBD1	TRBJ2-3	CASSASTGSGTDTQYF	TGTGCCAGCAGTGCCTCGACAGGGTCTGGCACAGATACGCAGTATTTT